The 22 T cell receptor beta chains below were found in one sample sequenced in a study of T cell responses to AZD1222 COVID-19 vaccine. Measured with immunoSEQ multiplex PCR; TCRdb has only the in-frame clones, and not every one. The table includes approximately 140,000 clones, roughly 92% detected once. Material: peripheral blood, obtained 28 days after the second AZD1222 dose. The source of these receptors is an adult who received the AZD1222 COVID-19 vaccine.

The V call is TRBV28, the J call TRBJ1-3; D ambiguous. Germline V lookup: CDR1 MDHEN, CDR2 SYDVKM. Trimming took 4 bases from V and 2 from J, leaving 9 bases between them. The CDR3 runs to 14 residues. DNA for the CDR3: TGTGCCAGCAGTTCGAGGATACCTGGAAACACCATATATTTT. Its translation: CASSSRIPGNTIYF.

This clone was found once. The CDR3 sequence: CAISGGQASSYNEQFF. CDR3 sequence (DNA): TGTGCCATCAGTGGGGGACAGGCGAGCTCCTACAATGAGCAGTTCTTC. This chain connects TRBV10-3 to TRBJ2-1, with 8 positions matching TRBD1. The V gene's germline CDR1 is ENHRY and CDR2 SYGVKD. V lost 4 bases, J lost 0 bases, and 5 bases stayed unmatched. The CDR3 consists of 16 residues.

CDR3 in amino acids: CASSLLMSGRGNYEQYF. DNA for the CDR3: TGTGCCAGCAGCTTATTGATGAGCGGGAGGGGCAACTACGAGCAGTACTTC. This chain connects TRBV7-2 to TRBJ2-7; 10 nucleotides line up with TRBD2. This CDR3 has 17 amino acids. CDR1 and CDR2 from the germline V gene are SGHTA and FQGNSA. V dropped 2 bases and J dropped 3; count of bases not matched to a gene: 10.

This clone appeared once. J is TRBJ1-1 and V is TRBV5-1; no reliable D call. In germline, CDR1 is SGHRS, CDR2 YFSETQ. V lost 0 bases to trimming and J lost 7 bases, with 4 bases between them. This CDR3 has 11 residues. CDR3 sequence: CASSLGNEAFF. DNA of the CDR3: TGCGCCAGCAGCTTGGGTAATGAAGCTTTCTTT.

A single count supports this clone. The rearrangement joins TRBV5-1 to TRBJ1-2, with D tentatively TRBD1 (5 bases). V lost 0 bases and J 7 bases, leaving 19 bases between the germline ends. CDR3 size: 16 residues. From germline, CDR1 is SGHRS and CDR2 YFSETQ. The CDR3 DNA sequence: TGCGCCAGCAGCTTGGGACAGCAGGCTCCTAGAGGTGGCTACACCTTC. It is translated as CASSLGQQAPRGGYTF.

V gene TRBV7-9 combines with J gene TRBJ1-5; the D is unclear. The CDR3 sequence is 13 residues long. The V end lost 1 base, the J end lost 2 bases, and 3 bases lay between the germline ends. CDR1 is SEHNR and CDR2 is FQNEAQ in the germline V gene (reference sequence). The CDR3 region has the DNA TGTGCCAGCAGCTTAGATGGCAATCAGCCCCAGCATTTT. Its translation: CASSLDGNQPQHF.

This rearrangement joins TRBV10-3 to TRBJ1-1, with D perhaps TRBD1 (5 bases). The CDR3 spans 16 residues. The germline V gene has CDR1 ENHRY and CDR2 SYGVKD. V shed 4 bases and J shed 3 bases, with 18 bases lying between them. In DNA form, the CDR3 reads TGTGCCATCAGTGGAGGGGACCTCTCGGGGGACACTGAAGCTTTCTTT. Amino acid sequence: CAISGGDLSGDTEAFF.

CDR3 DNA sequence: TGTGCCAGCTCACCACCAGGGGGCTTGGGAGAGACCCAGTACTTC. Encoded protein: CASSPPGGLGETQYF. The chain combines TRBV18 with TRBJ2-5, with TRBD1 matching over 7 bases. CDR3 length: 15 residues. V gave up 0 bases and J gave up 4 bases; unmatched junction bases: 5. CDR1 and CDR2 (germline): KGHSH, LQKENI.

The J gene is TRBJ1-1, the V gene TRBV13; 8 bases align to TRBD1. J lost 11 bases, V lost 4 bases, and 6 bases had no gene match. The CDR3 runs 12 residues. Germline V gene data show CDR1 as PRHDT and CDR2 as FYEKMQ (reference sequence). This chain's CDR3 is CASSSRQGWAFF. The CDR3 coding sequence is TGTGCCAGCAGCTCGCGACAGGGGTGGGCTTTCTTT.

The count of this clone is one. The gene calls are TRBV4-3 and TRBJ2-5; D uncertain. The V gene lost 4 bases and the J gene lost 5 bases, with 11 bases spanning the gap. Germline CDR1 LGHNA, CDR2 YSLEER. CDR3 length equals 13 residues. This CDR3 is CASSPGLSETQYF. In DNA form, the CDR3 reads TGCGCCAGCAGCCCGGGTCTCTCGGAGACCCAGTACTTC.

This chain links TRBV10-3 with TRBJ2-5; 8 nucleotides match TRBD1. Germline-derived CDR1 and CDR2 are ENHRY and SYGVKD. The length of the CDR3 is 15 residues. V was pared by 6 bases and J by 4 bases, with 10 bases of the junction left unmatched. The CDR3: CAIRPDRGQLETQYF. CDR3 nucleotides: TGTGCCATCAGGCCCGACAGGGGACAATTAGAGACCCAGTACTTC.

The CDR3 is CASSQDRASGGNEQFF. The CDR3 region has the DNA TGCGCCAGCAGCCAAGATCGGGCTAGCGGGGGGAATGAGCAGTTCTTC. The V call is TRBV4-3, the J call TRBJ2-1, with 11 bases lining up with TRBD2. The CDR3 is made up of 16 amino acids. CDR1 and CDR2 (germline): LGHNA, YSLEER. J lost 7 bases, V lost 0 bases, and 5 bases had no gene match.

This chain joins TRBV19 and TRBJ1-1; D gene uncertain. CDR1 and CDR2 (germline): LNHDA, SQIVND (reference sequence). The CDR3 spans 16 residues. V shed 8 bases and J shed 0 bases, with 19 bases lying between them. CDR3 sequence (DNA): TGTGCCAGTTCGGAAAATCAACACGCAATGAACACTGAAGCTTTCTTT. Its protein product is CASSENQHAMNTEAFF.

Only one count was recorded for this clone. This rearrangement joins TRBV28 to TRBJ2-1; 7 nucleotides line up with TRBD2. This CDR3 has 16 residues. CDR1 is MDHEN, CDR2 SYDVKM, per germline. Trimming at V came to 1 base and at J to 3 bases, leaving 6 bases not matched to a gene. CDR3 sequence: CASSLLASGNYNEQFF. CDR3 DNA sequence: TGTGCCAGCAGTTTATTGGCTAGCGGCAACTACAATGAGCAGTTCTTC.

Here the CDR3 reads CASSSGQGGTGELFF. Here the CDR3 DNA reads TGTGCCAGCAGCTCTGGACAGGGGGGTACCGGGGAGCTGTTTTTT. The chain carries TRBV7-3 and TRBJ2-2; 10 bases are a match to TRBD1. V gave up 4 bases and J gave up 5 bases; unmatched junction bases: 4. CDR1 and CDR2 (germline): SGHTA, FQGTGA. The CDR3 has 15 residues. Drawing the rest from reference TRBV7-3 and TRBJ2-2, the complete variable domain is GAGVSQTPSNKVTEKGKYVELRCDPISGHTALYWYRQSLGQGPEFLIYFQGTGAADDSGLPNDRFFAVRPEGSVSTLKIQRTERGDSAVYLCASSSGQGGTGELFFGEGSRLTVL.

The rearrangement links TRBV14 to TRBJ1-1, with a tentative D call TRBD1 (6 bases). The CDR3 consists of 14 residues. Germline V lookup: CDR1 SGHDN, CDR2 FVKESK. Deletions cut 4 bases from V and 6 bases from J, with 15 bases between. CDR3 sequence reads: CASSPTWGAAEAFF. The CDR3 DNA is TGTGCCAGCAGCCCCACATGGGGGGCCGCTGAAGCTTTCTTT.

The CDR3 sequence: CASSLNGGAATEAFF. CDR3 sequence (DNA): TGTGCCAGCAGCTTAAATGGGGGCGCGGCCACTGAAGCTTTCTTT. The chain uses TRBV7-3 and TRBJ1-1; a possible D gene is TRBD1 (6 bases). Trimming left V 1 base short and J 4 bases short, with 13 bases between. This CDR3 region has 15 residues. Germline assignment: CDR1 SGHTA and CDR2 FQGTGA. Based on the CDR3 plus reference TRBV7-3 and TRBJ1-1, the full variable domain is GAGVSQTPSNKVTEKGKYVELRCDPISGHTALYWYRQSLGQGPEFLIYFQGTGAADDSGLPNDRFFAVRPEGSVSTLKIQRTERGDSAVYLCASSLNGGAATEAFFGQGTRLTVV.

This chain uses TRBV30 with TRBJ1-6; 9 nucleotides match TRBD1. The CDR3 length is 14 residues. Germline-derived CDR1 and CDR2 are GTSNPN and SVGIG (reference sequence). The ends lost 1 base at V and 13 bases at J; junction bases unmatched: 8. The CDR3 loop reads CAWSAGQGVRPLHF. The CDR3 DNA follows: TGTGCCTGGAGTGCGGGACAGGGTGTGCGGCCCCTCCACTTT.

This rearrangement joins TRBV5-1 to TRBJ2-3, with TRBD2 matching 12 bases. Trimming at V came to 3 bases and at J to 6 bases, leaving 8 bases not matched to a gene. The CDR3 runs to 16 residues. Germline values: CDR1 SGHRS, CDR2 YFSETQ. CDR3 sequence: CASSYLAGGPQDTQYF. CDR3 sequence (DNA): TGCGCCAGCAGCTATCTAGCGGGAGGGCCTCAGGATACGCAGTATTTT.

DNA of the CDR3: TGTGCCAGCAGCTTGGTCCGATGGGGGCGGGCTTCTGTCGGTGGCTACACCTTC. This encodes CASSLVRWGRASVGGYTF. The genes are TRBV5-4 and TRBJ1-2; possibly TRBD1 for D (6 bases). This CDR3 contains 18 residues. Germline V lookup: CDR1 SGHNT, CDR2 YYREEE (reference sequence). The V end was cut by 0 bases, the J end by 7 bases, with 25 bases between.

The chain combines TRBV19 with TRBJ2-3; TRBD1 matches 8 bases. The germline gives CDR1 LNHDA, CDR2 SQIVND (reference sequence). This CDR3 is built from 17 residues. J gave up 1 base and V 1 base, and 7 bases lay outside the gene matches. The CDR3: CASSIARTGIGTDTQYF. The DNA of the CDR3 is TGTGCCAGTAGTATAGCCCGGACAGGGATCGGCACAGATACGCAGTATTTT.

The CDR3 is CASSSRADSTDTQYF. CDR3 DNA: TGTGCCAGCAGCAGTAGAGCCGATAGCACAGATACGCAGTATTTT. V and J are TRBV28 and TRBJ2-3, with no clear D. V was shortened by 6 bases and J by 0 bases, with 13 bases between the two germline ends. The CDR3 runs to 15 residues. Per germline, CDR1 MDHEN and CDR2 SYDVKM.